This passage covers 8 T cell receptor beta chains from one sample sequenced in a study of radiation and T cells in renal cell carcinoma. Indicated time point: baseline pretreatment blood. Treatment reported: 15 Gy SBRT to primary tumor, nephrectomy 4 weeks later. TCRdb's table, derived via immunoSEQ multiplex PCR, lists solely in-frame clones and lacks some. The sample records 40,000 to 60,000 clones, approximately 83% being singletons. The input for sequencing was blood, taken from a patient whose treatment included radiotherapy and nephrectomy. The receptors come from a woman in her 70s with renal cell carcinoma.

This sequence joins TRBV5-1 and TRBJ1-1; 9 nucleotides agree with TRBD1. The CDR3 runs 14 residues. Per germline, CDR1 SGHRS and CDR2 YFSETQ. After removal of 4 bases from V and 6 bases from J, the junction contained 7 bases not matched to a gene. The CDR3 DNA sequence: TGCGCCAGCAGCACCTTACAGGGGGCCCCTGAAGCTTTCTTT. Amino acids: CASSTLQGAPEAFF.

This rearrangement joins TRBV18 to TRBJ1-1; 9 nucleotides align to TRBD1. This CDR3 has 17 amino acids. The germline V gene encodes CDR1 KGHSH and CDR2 LQKENI. Trimming took 3 bases from V and 4 from J; bases not matched to a gene: 12. The CDR3: CASSPTVPGQGSTEAFF. For the CDR3, the DNA is TGTGCCAGCTCACCTACAGTCCCGGGACAGGGATCCACTGAAGCTTTCTTT.

Only a few counts were recorded for this clone. This chain links TRBV27 with TRBJ1-5; TRBD1 aligns across 9 bases. J gave up 7 bases and V 6 bases, and 7 bases lay outside the gene matches. The CDR3 covers 14 residues. The germline gives CDR1 MNHEY, CDR2 SMNVEV (reference sequence). CDR3 amino acids: CASRPGQGRQPQHF. CDR3 sequence (DNA): TGTGCCAGCAGACCGGGACAGGGTAGGCAGCCCCAGCATTTT.

This CDR3 is CASSLPQGFTDTQYF. DNA for the CDR3: TGTGCCAGCAGCCTCCCCCAAGGCTTCACAGATACGCAGTATTTT. V usage is TRBV7-9 and J usage is TRBJ2-3; D is undetermined. From germline, CDR1 is SEHNR and CDR2 FQNEAQ (reference sequence). CDR3 length: 15 amino acids. The V and J ends lost 5 bases and 2 bases respectively, with 14 bases between them.

V usage is TRBV5-6 and J usage is TRBJ2-2; 7 positions match TRBD1. The germline gives CDR1 SGHDT, CDR2 YYEEEE. V gave up 6 bases and J gave up 4 bases; unmatched junction bases: 6. The CDR3 has 14 residues. The CDR3 region is CASTWTGSTGELFF. In nucleotides, the CDR3 is TGTGCCAGCACCTGGACAGGCAGCACCGGGGAGCTGTTTTTT.

J is TRBJ1-3 and V is TRBV2; 9 bases agree with TRBD1. The CDR3 sequence is 15 residues long. Germline lookup yields CDR1 SNHLY and CDR2 FYNNEI. With V trimmed by 4 bases and J by 6 bases, 7 bases remained unmatched. CDR3 in DNA: TGTGCCAGCAGTGGGGGACAGGGAAGAGTAAACACCATATATTTT. It codes for CASSGGQGRVNTIYF.

The chain is built from TRBV27 and TRBJ2-1; 7 nucleotides match TRBD2. CDR3 length equals 15 residues. Germline V CDR1 and CDR2: MNHEY, SMNVEV (reference sequence). The trim removed 3 bases at V and 7 bases at J, leaving 9 bases unmatched. CDR3 residues: CASSFLRESGNEQFF. DNA for the CDR3: TGTGCCAGCAGTTTTTTGCGGGAGTCGGGGAATGAGCAGTTCTTC.

The chain has TRBV18 and TRBJ2-1, with TRBD2 matching 13 bases. The germline gives CDR1 KGHSH, CDR2 LQKENI. This CDR3 comprises 16 residues. The V segment lost 3 bases and the J segment 3 bases; nucleotides outside the gene matches: 2. CDR3 bases: TGTGCCAGCTCACCGGGACTAGCGGGACACTACAATGAGCAGTTCTTC. This sequence encodes CASSPGLAGHYNEQFF.